The clone carrying this TCR beta chain was counted a few times. Its target is unknown. Sequence data for DNA of cultured CD4+ T cells were generated by the Oncomine TCR Beta short-read assay. One entry per CDR3 protein results from TCRdb running MiXCR on the PCR reads. The sample consists of around 5,300 distinct CDR3 sequences, 34% of them appearing once. The sample is drawn from a study of vaccination and CD4 T cells after COVID-19. Study-wide context: Overlapping SARS-CoV-2, HCoV-NL63, HCoV-OC43 and HCoV-229E spike peptides stimulated the cells.

Stated treatment: approximately 9-day PBMC culture with coronavirus spike peptide pools or control peptides (ViraFEST assay). ViraFEST used peptide pools to expand antigen-specific T cells before TCR sequencing. The CDR3 has 13 residues. The V and J ends lost 1 base and 4 bases respectively, with 7 bases between them. Looked up from germline, CDR1 is SGHTA and CDR2 is FQGNSA. Here the sequenced sample was CD4+ T cells from blood, cultured in vitro, taken after SARS-CoV-2 vaccination. This sequence joins TRBV7-2 and TRBJ1-2; TRBD1 might be the D (5 bases). This TCR came from a human donor who had recovered from COVID-19. CDR3 sequence (DNA): TGTGCCAGCAGCTTAGGGGGGTCCTATGGCTACACCTTC. Its translation is CASSLGGSYGYTF.